Listed here are 7 T cell receptor beta chains from one sample, sequenced in a study of T cells and Merkel cell carcinoma outcomes. TCRdb's table, derived via immunoSEQ multiplex PCR, lists solely in-frame clones and lacks some. The sample has around 16,000 clones, roughly 76% seen once. Sequences were obtained from tumor tissue from Merkel cell carcinoma. These receptors all come from a human donor with Merkel cell carcinoma.

V usage is TRBV28 and J usage is TRBJ1-5; D may be TRBD1 (6 bases). V was clipped by 7 bases and J by 3 bases, with 10 bases between them. Germline V gene lookup returns CDR1 MDHEN and CDR2 SYDVKM. This CDR3 spans 13 amino acids. Here the CDR3 reads CASTRGNNQPQHF. The CDR3 DNA reads as TGTGCCAGCACCAGGGGAAACAATCAGCCCCAGCATTTT.

The chain has TRBV29-1 and TRBJ2-2; D gene unclear. V lost 3 bases to trimming and J lost 0 bases, with 11 bases between them. Per the germline V gene, CDR1 is SQVTM and CDR2 is ANQGSEA. The CDR3 runs to 15 residues. This CDR3 reads CSVESGHTNTGELFF. The DNA of the CDR3 is TGCAGCGTTGAGTCGGGCCACACGAACACCGGGGAGCTGTTTTTT.

The V gene is TRBV7-9, the J gene TRBJ2-3; 7 positions match TRBD2. This CDR3 comprises 16 residues. Germline values: CDR1 SEHNR, CDR2 FQNEAQ (reference sequence). The trim removed 1 base at V and 5 bases at J, leaving 9 bases unmatched. The CDR3 DNA sequence: TGTGCCAGCAGCTTAGGTGGGAGGGCCTTTCAAGATACGCAGTATTTT. It specifies CASSLGGRAFQDTQYF.

The chain recombines TRBV6-1 with TRBJ1-6; D perhaps matches TRBD1 (5 bases). The ends were cut back, 3 bases at V and 9 bases at J, with 6 bases in the middle. From germline, CDR1 is MNHNS and CDR2 SASEGT. There are 12 residues in the CDR3. CDR3 nucleotides: TGTGCCAGCAGTGAGGGGGGTTCACCCCTCCACTTT. This sequence encodes CASSEGGSPLHF.

Details on this clone: A read error may produce the germline difference seen at one junction end. The chain combines TRBV6-1 with TRBJ2-2; D ambiguous. Germline values: CDR1 MNHNS, CDR2 SASEGT. CDR3 length equals 14 residues. CDR3 region: CASSLTGNIGELFF. DNA of the CDR3: TGTGCCAGCAGTTTGACTGGGAACATCGGGGAGCTGTTTTTT.

This clone occurred once. V is TRBV2 and J is TRBJ1-2; 8 nucleotides match TRBD1. Germline CDR1 reads SNHLY; CDR2 reads FYNNEI. The CDR3 spans 16 residues. V shed 3 bases, J shed 6 bases, and the junction held 12 bases outside the gene matches. In DNA form, the CDR3 reads TGTGCCAGCAGTGATAGACAGGGGAGTATGAGGAATGGCTACACCTTC. Translation gives CASSDRQGSMRNGYTF.

The chain couples TRBV6-5 to TRBJ2-1, with 10 bases fitting TRBD1. With 4 bases clipped from V and 10 bases from J, the junction kept 7 bases outside the gene matches. The CDR3 has 14 residues. From germline, CDR1 is MNHEY and CDR2 SVGAGI. The CDR3 reads CASSSDRGRVEQFF. The CDR3 DNA reads TGTGCCAGCAGTTCAGACAGGGGGCGCGTGGAGCAGTTCTTC.